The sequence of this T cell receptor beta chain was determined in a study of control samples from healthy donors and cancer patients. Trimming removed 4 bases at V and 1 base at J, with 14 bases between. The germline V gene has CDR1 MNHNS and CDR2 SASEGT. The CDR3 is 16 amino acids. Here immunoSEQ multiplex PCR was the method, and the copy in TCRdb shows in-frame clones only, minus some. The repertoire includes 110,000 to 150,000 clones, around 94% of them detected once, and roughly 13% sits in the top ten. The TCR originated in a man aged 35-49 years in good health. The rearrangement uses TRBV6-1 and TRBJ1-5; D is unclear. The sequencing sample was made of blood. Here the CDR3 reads CASSVGFGQSNQPQHF. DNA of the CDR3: TGTGCCAGCAGTGTTGGTTTTGGGCAGAGCAATCAGCCCCAGCATTTT.